In this sample, the clone carrying this T cell receptor (beta chain) turned up a few times. The data stem from a study of blood T cells in healthy people across ages. Germline V lookup: CDR1 MDHEN, CDR2 SYDVKM. This CDR3 contains 18 residues. V lost 1 base, J lost 3 bases, and 21 bases lay in between. A sample-barcoded 5' primer and a J-beta primer mix were used in a second PCR of about 7 to 11 cycles. TCRdb re-derived calls from the 5' RACE reads in MiXCR, one entry per CDR3 protein. This sample has roughly 1.6 million distinct CDR3 sequences, with roughly 32% found just once. The sequencing sample was made of blood. This chain connects TRBV28 to TRBJ2-5; D is undetermined. This clonotype was sampled from a woman aged 25 to 39 in good health. The CDR3 region is CASSLSRGLGSTEETQYF. Written as DNA, the CDR3 is TGTGCCAGCAGTTTATCTCGTGGTTTGGGTTCGACTGAAGAGACCCAGTACTTC.